These 13 T cell receptor beta chains were all obtained from the same sample, sequenced in a study of cytomegalovirus exposure and HLA in healthy donors. PCR amplification relied on 60 Vbeta primers (plus 13 Jbeta primers). This table comes from immunoSEQ multiplex PCR, and its TCRdb copy is limited to in-frame clones, with some not included. The profile shows approximately 110,000 clones, roughly 70% of them singletons. Sequencing was done on a sample of PBMCs. The receptors stem from a woman aged 40 to 49 in good health and CMV-seropositive.

This CDR3 is CASRPRGSFEAFF. CDR3 DNA: TGTGCCAGCAGGCCAAGGGGGTCCTTTGAAGCTTTCTTT. V and J are TRBV6-5 and TRBJ1-1, with a weak D call TRBD1 (6 bases). The CDR3 loop spans 13 amino acids. Trimming removed 6 bases from V and 7 bases from J, with 15 bases in between. CDR1 is MNHEY, CDR2 SVGAGI, per germline.

J is TRBJ2-5 and V is TRBV19; 8 positions match TRBD2. There are 16 residues in the CDR3. CDR1 is LNHDA, CDR2 SQIVND, per germline (reference sequence). With 2 bases clipped from V and 4 bases from J, the junction kept 9 bases outside the gene matches. CDR3 DNA: TGTGCCAGTAGTATAACGACTAGCGAAGGAGGAGAGACCCAGTACTTC. Its translation is CASSITTSEGGETQYF.

The J gene is TRBJ1-5, the V gene TRBV5-1; 7 bases match TRBD1. The V segment lost 3 bases and the J segment 4 bases; nucleotides outside the gene matches: 1. The CDR3 covers 13 residues. Per the germline V gene, CDR1 is SGHRS and CDR2 is YFSETQ. The CDR3 loop is CASSSTGNQPQHF. The CDR3 coding sequence is TGCGCCAGCAGCTCGACAGGGAATCAGCCCCAGCATTTT.

This clone was detected a few times. The chain combines TRBV19 with TRBJ2-7, with TRBD1 as a possible D gene (9 bases). The length of the CDR3 is 18 residues. The germline V gene has CDR1 LNHDA and CDR2 SQIVND (reference sequence). The germline V and J ends were trimmed by 4 bases and 5 bases, with 27 bases remaining between them. This CDR3 is CASSSIGRGAQGANEQYF. The CDR3 DNA reads as TGTGCCAGTAGTAGCATCGGGCGGGGGGCACAGGGGGCTAACGAGCAGTACTTC.

This chain connects TRBV19 to TRBJ1-1; D uncertain. This CDR3 has 14 residues. The V gene's germline CDR1 is LNHDA and CDR2 SQIVND (reference sequence). Trimming took 4 bases from V and 11 from J, leaving 20 bases between them. CDR3 residues: CASSRLSGVGLAFF. In nucleotides, the CDR3 is TGTGCCAGTAGTAGATTATCCGGGGTCGGGTTGGCTTTCTTT.

The chain employs TRBV11-3 and TRBJ2-1; TRBD2 agrees at 13 bases. J gave up 10 bases and V 7 bases, and 19 bases lay outside the gene matches. CDR3 length equals 18 residues. Per germline, CDR1 SGHNT and CDR2 YENEEA. In DNA, the CDR3 is TGTGCCAGCACCCGAAGGGGGACTAGCGGGATAACGGGAGGGGAGCAGTTCTTC. Amino acid sequence: CASTRRGTSGITGGEQFF.

This sequence joins TRBV5-1 and TRBJ2-5; maybe TRBD2 (7 bases). The V end lost 4 bases, the J end lost 2 bases, and 18 bases lay between the germline ends. The CDR3 runs to 16 residues. Germline V gene lookup returns CDR1 SGHRS and CDR2 YFSETQ. CDR3 in amino acids: CASSHGGGGPQETQYF. CDR3 nucleotides: TGCGCCAGCAGCCACGGGGGAGGGGGACCTCAAGAGACCCAGTACTTC.

V gene TRBV27 combines with J gene TRBJ1-1; a possible D gene is TRBD1 (5 bases). The length of the CDR3 is 14 residues. Germline V gene data show CDR1 as MNHEY and CDR2 as SMNVEV (reference sequence). The V gene lost 3 bases and the J gene lost 0 bases, with 8 bases spanning the gap. The CDR3 region has the DNA TGTGCCAGCAGTTTCCGGGGGATGAACACTGAAGCTTTCTTT. It is translated as CASSFRGMNTEAFF.

This clone has just a few counts. The chain has TRBV19 and TRBJ2-1; TRBD2 matches at 9 bases. V was pared by 0 bases and J by 6 bases, with 6 bases of the junction left unmatched. CDR3 length equals 16 residues. Germline assignment: CDR1 LNHDA and CDR2 SQIVND (reference sequence). The CDR3: CASSIDGVAGANEQFF. Written as DNA, the CDR3 is TGTGCCAGTAGTATAGATGGGGTAGCGGGAGCCAATGAGCAGTTCTTC.

The chain uses TRBV20-1 and TRBJ2-5; D may be TRBD2 (6 bases). CDR1 is DFQATT and CDR2 is SNEGSKA in the germline V gene (reference sequence). CDR3 size: 10 residues. Between the trimmed V and J ends, which lost 4 bases and 13 bases, there was a span of 13 bases. The CDR3 here is CSATRRGLYF. CDR3 coding DNA: TGCAGTGCTACCCGGCGGGGATTGTACTTC.

The rearrangement links TRBV19 to TRBJ2-5; TRBD2 aligns across 14 bases. This CDR3 comprises 18 residues. With 3 bases clipped from V and 5 bases from J, the junction kept 11 bases outside the gene matches. Looked up from germline, CDR1 is LNHDA and CDR2 is SQIVND (reference sequence). For the CDR3, the DNA is TGTGCCAGTAGTATGAGACTAGCGGGAGGGCCCTCGGGGGAGACCCAGTACTTC. It translates to CASSMRLAGGPSGETQYF.

This chain connects TRBV19 to TRBJ1-1; TRBD1 matches at 10 bases. V was pared by 6 bases and J by 1 base, with 5 bases of the junction left unmatched. CDR1 LNHDA and CDR2 SQIVND come from the germline V gene (reference sequence). The length of the CDR3 is 15 residues. The CDR3 region has the DNA TGTGCCAGTAGGACAGGGGGCATTGCGAACACTGAAGCTTTCTTT. It yields the protein CASRTGGIANTEAFF.

V gene TRBV6-1 combines with J gene TRBJ1-2; TRBD1 matches 7 bases. V lost 10 bases to trimming and J lost 2 bases; unmatched junction nucleotides: 13. The CDR3 consists of 15 residues. Germline V gene sequence: CDR1 MNHNS, CDR2 SASEGT. The CDR3 nucleotides are TGTGCCACCAAGACAGGGTTCGCTATAAACTATGGCTACACCTTC. Its protein product is CATKTGFAINYGYTF.